Reported below is one TCR beta chain. This entry is derived from a study of cytomegalovirus exposure and HLA in healthy donors. PCR amplification relied on 60 Vbeta primers (plus 13 Jbeta primers). The assay was immunoSEQ multiplex PCR, and TCRdb's table has in-frame clones only and misses some. Among some 180,000 clones listed, approximately 84% were seen once. The V and J ends lost 1 base and 2 bases, in that order; junction bases with no gene match: 5. The V gene's germline CDR1 is LGHNA and CDR2 YNFKEQ. The CDR3 totals 15 residues. The specimen was PBMCs. The TCR sequence derives from a female donor in good health and CMV-seronegative. V is TRBV4-2 and J is TRBJ2-7; 7 bases align to TRBD1. The CDR3 nucleotides read TGTGCCAGCAGCCAAGGGGACAGTGGGACCTACGAGCAGTACTTC. Translation: CASSQGDSGTYEQYF.